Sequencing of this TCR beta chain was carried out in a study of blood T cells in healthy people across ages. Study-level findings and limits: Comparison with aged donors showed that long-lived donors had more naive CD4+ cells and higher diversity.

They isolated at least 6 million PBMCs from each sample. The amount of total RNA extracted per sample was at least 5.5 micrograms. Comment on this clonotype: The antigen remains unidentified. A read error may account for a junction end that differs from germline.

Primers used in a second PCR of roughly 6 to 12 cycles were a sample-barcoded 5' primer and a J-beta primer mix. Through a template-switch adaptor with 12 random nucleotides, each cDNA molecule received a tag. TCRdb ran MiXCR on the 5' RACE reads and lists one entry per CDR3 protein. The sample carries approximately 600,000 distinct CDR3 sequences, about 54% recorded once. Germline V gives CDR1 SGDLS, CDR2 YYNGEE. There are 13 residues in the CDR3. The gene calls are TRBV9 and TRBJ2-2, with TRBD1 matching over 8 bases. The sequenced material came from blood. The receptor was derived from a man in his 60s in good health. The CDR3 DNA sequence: TGTGCCGGACAGGGAGAAGCCACCGGAGAGCTGTTTTTT. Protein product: CAGQGEATGELFF. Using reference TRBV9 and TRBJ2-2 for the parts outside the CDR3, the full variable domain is DSGVTQTPKHLITATGQRVTLRCSPRSGDLSVYWYQQSLDQGLQFLIQYYNGEERAKGNILERFSAQQFPDLHSELNLSSLELGDSALYFCAGQGEATGELFFGEGSRLTVL.